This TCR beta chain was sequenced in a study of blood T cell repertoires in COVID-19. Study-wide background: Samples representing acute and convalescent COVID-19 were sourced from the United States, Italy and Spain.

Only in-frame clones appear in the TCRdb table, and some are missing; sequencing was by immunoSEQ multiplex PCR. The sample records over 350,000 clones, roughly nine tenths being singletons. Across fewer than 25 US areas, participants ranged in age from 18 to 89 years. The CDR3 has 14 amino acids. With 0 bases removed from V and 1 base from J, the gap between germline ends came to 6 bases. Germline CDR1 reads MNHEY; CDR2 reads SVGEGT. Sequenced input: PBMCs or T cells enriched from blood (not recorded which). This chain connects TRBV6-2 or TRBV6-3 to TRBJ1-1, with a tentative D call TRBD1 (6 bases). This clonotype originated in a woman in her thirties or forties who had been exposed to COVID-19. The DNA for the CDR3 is TGTGCCAGCAGTTACTCAGGGGGGAACACTGAAGCTTTCTTT. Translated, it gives CASSYSGGNTEAFF.